The present T cell receptor beta chain was sequenced within a study of T cell repertoires in cytomegalovirus infection. In the study overall: Carrying CMV and the relevant HLA type showed in public TCR beta signatures.

The V segment lost 7 bases and the J segment 3 bases; nucleotides outside the gene matches: 4. Looked up from germline, CDR1 is LNHDA and CDR2 is SQIVND (reference sequence). The CDR3 spans 14 residues. TCRdb called the reads again in MiXCR, with one record for every CDR3 protein. The sample has about 570,000 distinct CDR3 sequences, around two fifths seen once. With regard to this clonotype: The target antigen is unknown.

The origin of this receptor is a human donor in good health (CMV status not recorded). Some clones in this sample may be carry-over from other donors' samples. V gene TRBV19 combines with J gene TRBJ2-3; 10 nucleotides line up with TRBD1. The sequencing here drew on cultured PBMCs, taken from culture after CMV antigen stimulation. The CDR3, as DNA: TGTGCCAGTAACCGGGACAGGGGTACAGATACGCAGTATTTT. This gives the protein CASNRDRGTDTQYF.